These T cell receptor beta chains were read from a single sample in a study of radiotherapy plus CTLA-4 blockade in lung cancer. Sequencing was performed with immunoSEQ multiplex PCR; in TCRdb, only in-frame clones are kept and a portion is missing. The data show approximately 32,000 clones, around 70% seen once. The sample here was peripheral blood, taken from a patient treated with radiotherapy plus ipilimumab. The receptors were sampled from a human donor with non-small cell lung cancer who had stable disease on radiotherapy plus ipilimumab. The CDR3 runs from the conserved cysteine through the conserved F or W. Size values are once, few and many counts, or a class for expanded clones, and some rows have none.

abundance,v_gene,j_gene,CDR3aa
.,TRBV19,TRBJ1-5,CASSSQPGEPQHF
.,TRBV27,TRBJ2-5,CASSPRWAEETQYF
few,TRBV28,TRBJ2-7,CASSPRGGLGGYEQYF
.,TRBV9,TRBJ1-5,CASSRQTGPNQPQHF
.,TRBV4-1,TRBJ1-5,CASSQMSRGPQPQHF
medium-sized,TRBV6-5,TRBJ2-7,CASRPRGTSYEQYF
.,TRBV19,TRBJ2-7,CASSTIGQASYEQYF
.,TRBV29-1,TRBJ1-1,CSVEDGAIQGTNTEAFF
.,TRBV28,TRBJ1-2,CASSSALPTANYGYTF
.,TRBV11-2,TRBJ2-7,CASSLGGDTTYEQYF
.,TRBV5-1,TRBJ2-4,CASSSGQEAGNIQYF
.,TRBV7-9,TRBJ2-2,CASSSKVTSGMNTGELFF
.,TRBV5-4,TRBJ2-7,CASSFRDRGHEQYF
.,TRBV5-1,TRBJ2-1,CASSQGYSGSGSEQFF
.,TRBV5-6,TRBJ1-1,CASSLLGNTEAFF
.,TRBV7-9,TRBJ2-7,CASSLVYEQYF
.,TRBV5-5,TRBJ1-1,CASSFSTLGNTEAFF
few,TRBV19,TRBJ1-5,CASKYRTGASNQPQHF
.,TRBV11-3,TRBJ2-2,CASSSRSAGEDTGELFF
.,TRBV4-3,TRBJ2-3,CASSQEGRGGSTDTQYF
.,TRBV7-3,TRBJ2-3,CASSLGAGRVNTQYF
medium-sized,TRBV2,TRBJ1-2,CASSDATDYYGYTF
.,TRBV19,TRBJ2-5,CATGTSVLQETQYF
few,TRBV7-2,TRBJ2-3,CASSLLPHSTSGQDTQYF
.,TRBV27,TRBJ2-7,CASSFTREHNEQYF
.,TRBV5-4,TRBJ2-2,CASSKPGLTGDTGELFF
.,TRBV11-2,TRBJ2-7,CASSPTVAGGREQYF
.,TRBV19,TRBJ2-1,CASSSQGTRNEQFF
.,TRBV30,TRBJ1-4,CAWRFGGDATNEKLFF
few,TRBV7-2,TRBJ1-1,CASSRTGTSGEAFF
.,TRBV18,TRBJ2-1,CASSPTTTNEQFF
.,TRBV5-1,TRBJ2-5,CASSLPLAGPGGQETQYF
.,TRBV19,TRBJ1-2,CASSIPGSGYTF
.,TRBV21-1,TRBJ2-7,CASSTPEGQGADSYEQYF
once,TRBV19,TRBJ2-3,CASSRGQYTSTDTQYF
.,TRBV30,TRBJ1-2,CAWSVRATPSGGYTF
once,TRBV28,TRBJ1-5,CAGTGASNQPQHF
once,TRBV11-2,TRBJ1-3,CASSSQGFTGNTIYF
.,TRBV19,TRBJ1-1,CASSVRAGQGETEAFF
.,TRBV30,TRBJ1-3,CAWSESGNTIYF
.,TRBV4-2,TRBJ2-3,CASSQDARLAGGLTDTQYF
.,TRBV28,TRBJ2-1,CASSPHDRNEQFF
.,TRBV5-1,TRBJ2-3,CASSLVSGAETDTQYF
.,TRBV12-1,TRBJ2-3,CASSFRVADCPSTDTQYF
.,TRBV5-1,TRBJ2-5,CASTGGGWEETQYF
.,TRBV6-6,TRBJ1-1,CASSYSMRNEAFF
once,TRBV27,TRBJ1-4,CASGRQGKREKLFF
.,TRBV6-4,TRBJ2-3,CASRREGDTDTQYF
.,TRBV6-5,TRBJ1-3,CASSYSGSGNTIYF
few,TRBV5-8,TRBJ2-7,CASSLQGYEQYF
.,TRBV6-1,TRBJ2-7,CASRLTSGRVHEQYF
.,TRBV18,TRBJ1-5,CASSPSPGSGPQHF
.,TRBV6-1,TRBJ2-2,CASRAGLGSGGELFF